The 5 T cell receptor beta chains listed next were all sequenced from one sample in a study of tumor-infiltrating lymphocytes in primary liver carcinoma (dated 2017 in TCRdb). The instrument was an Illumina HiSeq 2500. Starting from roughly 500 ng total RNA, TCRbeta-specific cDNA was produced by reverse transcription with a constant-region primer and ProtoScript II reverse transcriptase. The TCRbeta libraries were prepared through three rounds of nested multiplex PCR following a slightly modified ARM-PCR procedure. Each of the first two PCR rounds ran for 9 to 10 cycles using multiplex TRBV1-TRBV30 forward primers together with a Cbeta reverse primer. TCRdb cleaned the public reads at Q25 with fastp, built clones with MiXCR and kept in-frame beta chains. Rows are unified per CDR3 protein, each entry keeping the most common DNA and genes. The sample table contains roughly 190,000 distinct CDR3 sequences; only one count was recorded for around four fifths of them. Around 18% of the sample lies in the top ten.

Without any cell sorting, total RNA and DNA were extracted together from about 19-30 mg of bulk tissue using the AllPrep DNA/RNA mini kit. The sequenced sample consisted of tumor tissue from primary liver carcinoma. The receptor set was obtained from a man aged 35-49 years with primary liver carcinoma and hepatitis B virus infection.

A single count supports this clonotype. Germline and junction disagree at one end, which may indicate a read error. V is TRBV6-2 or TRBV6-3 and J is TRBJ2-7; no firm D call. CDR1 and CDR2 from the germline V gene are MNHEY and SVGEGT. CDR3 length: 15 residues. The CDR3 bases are TGTGCCAGCAGTTATAAGCATAGCTGCTCCTACGAGCAGCACTTC. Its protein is CASSYKHSCSYEQHF.

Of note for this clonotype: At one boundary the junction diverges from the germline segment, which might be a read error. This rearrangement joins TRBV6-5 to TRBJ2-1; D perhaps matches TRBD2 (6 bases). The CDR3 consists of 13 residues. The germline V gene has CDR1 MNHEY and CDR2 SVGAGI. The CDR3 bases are TGTGCCAGCAGTTGGTGGGGGAGGAATGAGCAGTTCTTT. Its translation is CASSWWGRNEQFF.

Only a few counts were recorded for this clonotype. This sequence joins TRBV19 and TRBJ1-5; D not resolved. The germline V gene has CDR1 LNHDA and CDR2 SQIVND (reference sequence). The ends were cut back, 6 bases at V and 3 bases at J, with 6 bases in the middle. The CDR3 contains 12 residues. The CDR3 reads CASRGYNQPQHF. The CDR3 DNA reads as TGTGCCAGTAGGGGGTACAATCAGCCCCAGCATTTT. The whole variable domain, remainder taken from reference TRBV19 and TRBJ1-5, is DGGITQSPKYLFRKEGQNVTLSCEQNLNHDAMYWYRQDPGQGLRLIYYSQIVNDFQKGDIAEGYSVSREKKESFPLTVTSAQKNPTAFYLCASRGYNQPQHFGDGTRLSIL.

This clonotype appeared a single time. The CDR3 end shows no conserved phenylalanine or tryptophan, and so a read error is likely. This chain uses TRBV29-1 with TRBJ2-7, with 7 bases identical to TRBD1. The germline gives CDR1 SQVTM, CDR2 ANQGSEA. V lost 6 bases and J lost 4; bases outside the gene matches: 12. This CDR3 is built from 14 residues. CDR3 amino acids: CSVALWDSSYEQYS. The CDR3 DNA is TGCAGCGTCGCCCTTTGGGACAGCTCTTACGAGCAGTACTCC.

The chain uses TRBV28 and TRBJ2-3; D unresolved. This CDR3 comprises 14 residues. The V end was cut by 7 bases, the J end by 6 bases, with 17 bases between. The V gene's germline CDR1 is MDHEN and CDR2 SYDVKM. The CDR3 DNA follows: TGTGCCAGCACTCCCCCCCCCGGAACGGATACGCAGTATTTT. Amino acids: CASTPPPGTDTQYF.